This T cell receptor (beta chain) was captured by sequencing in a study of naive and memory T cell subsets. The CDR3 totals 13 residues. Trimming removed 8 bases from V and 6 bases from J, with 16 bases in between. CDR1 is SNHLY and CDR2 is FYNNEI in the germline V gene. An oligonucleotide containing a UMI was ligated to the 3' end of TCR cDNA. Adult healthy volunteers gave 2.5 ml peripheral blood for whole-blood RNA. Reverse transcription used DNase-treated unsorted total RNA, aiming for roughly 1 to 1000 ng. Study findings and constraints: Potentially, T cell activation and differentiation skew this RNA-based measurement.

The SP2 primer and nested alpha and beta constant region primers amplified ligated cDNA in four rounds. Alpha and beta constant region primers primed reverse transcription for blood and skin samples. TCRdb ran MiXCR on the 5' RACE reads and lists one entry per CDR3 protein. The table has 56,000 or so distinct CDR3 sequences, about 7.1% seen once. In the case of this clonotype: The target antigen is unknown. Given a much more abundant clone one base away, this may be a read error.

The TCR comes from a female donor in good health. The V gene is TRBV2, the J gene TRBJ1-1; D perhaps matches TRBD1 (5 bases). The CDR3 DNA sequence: TGTGCCAGCGAGTACCAGGGAGACCCTGAAGCTTTCTTT. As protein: CASEYQGDPEAFF.